This TCR beta chain was retrieved from a study of somatic mutations in cytotoxic T cells in rheumatoid arthritis. Sequencing used immunoSEQ multiplex PCR; TCRdb keeps in-frame clones, though not all of them. This sample yields under 15,000 clones, of which under 80% are seen a single time; 9% to 10% belongs to the top ten. Sequenced material: CD8+ T cells sorted from blood. This receptor was identified in a man aged 65 to 85 in good health.

CDR3 in amino acids: CASSNRRSGSNPGNNEQFF. The CDR3 DNA reads TGTGCCAGTAGTAATAGAAGATCAGGTTCCAACCCGGGAAACAATGAGCAGTTCTTC. The V and J genes are TRBV19 and TRBJ2-1; the D gene is possibly TRBD2 (5 bases). CDR3 size: 19 residues. The germline V and J ends were trimmed by 4 bases and 5 bases, with 27 bases remaining between them. CDR1 LNHDA and CDR2 SQIVND come from the germline V gene (reference sequence).